These T cell receptor beta chains were read from a single sample in a study of cytomegalovirus exposure and HLA in healthy donors. Using immunoSEQ multiplex PCR, the repertoire was profiled, and TCRdb retains in-frame clones only, with some absent. The sample lists 81,000 or so clones, more than 55% occurring once. Sequencing input: PBMCs. These receptors all stem from a woman between 25 and 40 years old in good health and CMV-seropositive. Each CDR3 is given with its conserved first and last residue. The D gene is left open where the match is weak. Only part of the rows carry a size: once, few, many, or a class if the clone is expanded.

j_call: TRBJ2-3; d_call: TRBD2; clone_size: -; v_call: TRBV6-6; cdr3_aa: CASGPRRGSDTQYF; cdr3_nt: TGTGCCAGCGGGCCACGGCGGGGGTCAGATACGCAGTATTTT
j_call: TRBJ2-1; d_call: TRBD2; clone_size: once; v_call: TRBV27; cdr3_aa: CASRTSGVWGRDEQFF; cdr3_nt: TGTGCCAGCAGGACTAGCGGGGTTTGGGGTCGCGATGAGCAGTTCTTC
j_call: TRBJ1-3; d_call: TRBD1; clone_size: -; v_call: TRBV9; cdr3_aa: CASRTGFGSGNTIYF; cdr3_nt: TGTGCCAGCCGGACAGGGTTTGGCTCTGGAAACACCATATATTTT
j_call: TRBJ2-7; d_call: TRBD1; clone_size: few; v_call: TRBV5-1; cdr3_aa: CASSLMDRSYEQYF; cdr3_nt: TGCGCCAGCAGCCTTATGGACAGGTCCTACGAGCAGTACTTC
j_call: TRBJ1-2; d_call: -; clone_size: -; v_call: TRBV2; cdr3_aa: CASSYLGAGFGYTF; cdr3_nt: TGTGCCAGCAGTTACTTGGGGGCAGGCTTTGGCTACACCTTC
j_call: TRBJ1-2; d_call: -; clone_size: -; v_call: TRBV13; cdr3_aa: CASSLGQQGHYGYTF; cdr3_nt: TGTGCCAGCAGCTTAGGCCAACAGGGACACTATGGCTACACCTTC
j_call: TRBJ2-3; d_call: -; clone_size: -; v_call: TRBV18; cdr3_aa: CASSPPVTDTQYF; cdr3_nt: TGTGCCAGCTCACCACCCGTCACAGATACGCAGTATTTT
j_call: TRBJ2-6; d_call: TRBD1; clone_size: -; v_call: TRBV7-4; cdr3_aa: CASSQRWDSFYSGANVLTF; cdr3_nt: TGTGCCAGCAGCCAGCGCTGGGACAGCTTTTACTCTGGGGCCAACGTCCTGACTTTC
j_call: TRBJ2-5; d_call: -; clone_size: -; v_call: TRBV19; cdr3_aa: CASSPKGGGETQYF; cdr3_nt: TGTGCCAGTAGTCCCAAGGGGGGGGGAGAGACCCAGTACTTC
j_call: TRBJ2-7; d_call: -; clone_size: few; v_call: TRBV5-4; cdr3_aa: CASGAGVYEQYF; cdr3_nt: TGTGCCAGCGGGGCAGGGGTCTACGAGCAGTACTTC
j_call: TRBJ1-1; d_call: -; clone_size: few; v_call: TRBV9; cdr3_aa: CASSVGQVNTEAFF; cdr3_nt: TGTGCCAGCAGCGTCGGACAAGTGAACACTGAAGCTTTCTTT
j_call: TRBJ1-3; d_call: -; clone_size: -; v_call: TRBV28; cdr3_aa: CASSLAGKFSGNTIYF; cdr3_nt: TGTGCCAGCAGTTTAGCAGGAAAGTTTTCTGGAAACACCATATATTTT
j_call: TRBJ2-7; d_call: TRBD2; clone_size: -; v_call: TRBV28; cdr3_aa: CASSALAGGTYEQYF; cdr3_nt: TGTGCCAGCAGCGCGCTAGCGGGGGGGACCTACGAGCAGTACTTC
j_call: TRBJ2-6; d_call: -; clone_size: -; v_call: TRBV6-4; cdr3_aa: CASSAGDNVLTF; cdr3_nt: TGTGCCAGCAGCGCCGGGGACAACGTCCTGACTTTC
j_call: TRBJ2-7; d_call: -; clone_size: -; v_call: TRBV27; cdr3_aa: CASSLGNSKSYEQYF; cdr3_nt: TGTGCCAGCAGTTTGGGTAACAGCAAATCCTACGAGCAGTACTTC
j_call: TRBJ2-7; d_call: -; clone_size: few; v_call: TRBV6-1; cdr3_aa: CASKKQGPAGEQYF; cdr3_nt: TGTGCCAGCAAGAAACAGGGGCCCGCGGGAGAGCAGTACTTC
j_call: TRBJ1-1; d_call: -; clone_size: few; v_call: TRBV5-4; cdr3_aa: CASSPPGPEAFF; cdr3_nt: TGTGCCAGCAGTCCCCCAGGCCCTGAAGCTTTCTTT
j_call: TRBJ2-7; d_call: TRBD1; clone_size: -; v_call: TRBV30; cdr3_aa: CAWNIGQGRPYEQYF; cdr3_nt: TGTGCCTGGAACATAGGACAGGGGAGGCCCTACGAGCAGTACTTC
j_call: TRBJ2-2; d_call: TRBD1; clone_size: -; v_call: TRBV25-1; cdr3_aa: CASSQPPGQGANTGELFF; cdr3_nt: TGTGCCAGCAGTCAACCCCCGGGACAGGGGGCGAACACCGGGGAGCTGTTTTTT
j_call: TRBJ2-4; d_call: -; clone_size: -; v_call: TRBV4-1; cdr3_aa: CASSQESLAKNIQYF; cdr3_nt: TGCGCCAGCAGCCAAGAAAGCTTAGCCAAAAACATTCAGTACTTC
j_call: TRBJ1-1; d_call: -; clone_size: -; v_call: TRBV5-1; cdr3_aa: CASSLREMNTEAFF; cdr3_nt: TGCGCCAGCAGCTTAAGGGAGATGAACACTGAAGCTTTCTTT
j_call: TRBJ1-1; d_call: -; clone_size: -; v_call: TRBV11-2; cdr3_aa: CASSTQGVNTEAFF; cdr3_nt: TGTGCCAGCAGCACTCAGGGTGTAAACACTGAAGCTTTCTTT
j_call: TRBJ2-7; d_call: TRBD1; clone_size: once; v_call: TRBV11-3; cdr3_aa: CASSLDRNTYEQYF; cdr3_nt: TGTGCCAGCAGCTTGGACAGGAATACCTACGAGCAGTACTTC
j_call: TRBJ1-2; d_call: -; clone_size: once; v_call: TRBV4-3; cdr3_aa: CASSQDRAGVGGYTF; cdr3_nt: TGCGCCAGCAGCCAAGACCGTGCAGGGGTTGGAGGCTACACCTTC
j_call: TRBJ2-5; d_call: TRBD2; clone_size: -; v_call: TRBV28; cdr3_aa: CASSPGLAGEETQYF; cdr3_nt: TGTGCCAGCAGTCCAGGACTAGCGGGGGAAGAGACCCAGTACTTC
j_call: TRBJ2-3; d_call: TRBD1; clone_size: -; v_call: TRBV7-9; cdr3_aa: CSSSLGTGLTDTQYF; cdr3_nt: TGTTCCAGCAGCTTAGGGACAGGGTTGACAGATACGCAGTATTTT
j_call: TRBJ2-5; d_call: -; clone_size: few; v_call: TRBV6-6; cdr3_aa: CASSYQEKETQYF; cdr3_nt: TGTGCCAGCAGTTACCAGGAAAAAGAGACCCAGTACTTC
j_call: TRBJ1-2; d_call: TRBD1; clone_size: -; v_call: TRBV4-2; cdr3_aa: CASSPTGPNYGYTF; cdr3_nt: TGTGCCAGCAGCCCGACAGGGCCTAACTATGGCTACACCTTC
j_call: TRBJ1-6; d_call: -; clone_size: -; v_call: TRBV19; cdr3_aa: CASSNDRSSYNSPLHF; cdr3_nt: TGTGCCAGTAGTAACGACAGAAGCTCCTATAATTCACCCCTCCACTTT
j_call: TRBJ2-7; d_call: TRBD1; clone_size: -; v_call: TRBV6-5; cdr3_aa: CASTADRGISYEQYF; cdr3_nt: TGTGCCAGCACCGCGGACAGGGGGATCTCCTACGAGCAGTACTTC